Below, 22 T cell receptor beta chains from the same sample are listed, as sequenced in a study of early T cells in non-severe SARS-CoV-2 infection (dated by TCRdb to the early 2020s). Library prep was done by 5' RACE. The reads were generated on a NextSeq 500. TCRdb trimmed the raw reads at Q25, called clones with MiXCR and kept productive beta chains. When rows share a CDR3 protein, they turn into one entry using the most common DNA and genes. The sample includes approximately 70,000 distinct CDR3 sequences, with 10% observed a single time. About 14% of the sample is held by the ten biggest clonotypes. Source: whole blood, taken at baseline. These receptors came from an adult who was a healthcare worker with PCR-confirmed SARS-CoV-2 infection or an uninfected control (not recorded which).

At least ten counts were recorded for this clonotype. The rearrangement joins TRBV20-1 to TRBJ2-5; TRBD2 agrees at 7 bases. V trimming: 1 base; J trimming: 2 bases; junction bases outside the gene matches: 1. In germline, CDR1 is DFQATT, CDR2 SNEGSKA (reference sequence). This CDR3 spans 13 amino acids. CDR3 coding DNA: TGCAGTGCTAGAGTGGGAGGGCAAGAGACCCAGTACTTC. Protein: CSARVGGQETQYF.

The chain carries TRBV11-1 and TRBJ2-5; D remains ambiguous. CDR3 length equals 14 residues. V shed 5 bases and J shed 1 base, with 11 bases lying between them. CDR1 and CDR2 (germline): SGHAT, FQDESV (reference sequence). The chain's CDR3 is CASSARRTQETQYF. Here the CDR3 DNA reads TGTGCCAGCAGCGCCCGACGGACCCAAGAGACCCAGTACTTC.

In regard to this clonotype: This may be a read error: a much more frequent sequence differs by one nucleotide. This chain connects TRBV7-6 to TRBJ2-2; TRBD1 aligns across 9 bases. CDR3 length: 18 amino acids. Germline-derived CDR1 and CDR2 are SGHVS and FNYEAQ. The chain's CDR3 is CASTRQGGFGPNTGELLF. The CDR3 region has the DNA TGTGCCAGCACCCGACAGGGGGGTTTTGGTCCGAACACCGGGGAGCTGCTTTTT.

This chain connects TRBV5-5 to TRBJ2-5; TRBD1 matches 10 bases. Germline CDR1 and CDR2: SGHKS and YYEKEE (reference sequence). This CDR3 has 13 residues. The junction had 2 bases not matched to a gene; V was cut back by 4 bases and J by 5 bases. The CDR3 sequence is CASSGTGAETQYF. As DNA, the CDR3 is TGTGCCAGCAGCGGGACAGGGGCGGAGACCCAGTACTTC.

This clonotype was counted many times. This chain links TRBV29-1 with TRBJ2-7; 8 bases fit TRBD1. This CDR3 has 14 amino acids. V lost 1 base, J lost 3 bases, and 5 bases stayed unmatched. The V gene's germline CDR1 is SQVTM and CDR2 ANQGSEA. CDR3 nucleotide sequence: TGCAGCGTTGAAGGACCAGGGGGCATCTACGAGCAGTACTTC. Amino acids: CSVEGPGGIYEQYF.

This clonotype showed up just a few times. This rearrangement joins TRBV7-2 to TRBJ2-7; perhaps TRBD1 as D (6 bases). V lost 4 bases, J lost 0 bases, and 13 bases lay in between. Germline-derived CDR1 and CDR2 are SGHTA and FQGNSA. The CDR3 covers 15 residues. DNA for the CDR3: TGTGCCAGCAGCTCCCATGGGGGCCACTCCTACGAGCAGTACTTC. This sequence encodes CASSSHGGHSYEQYF.

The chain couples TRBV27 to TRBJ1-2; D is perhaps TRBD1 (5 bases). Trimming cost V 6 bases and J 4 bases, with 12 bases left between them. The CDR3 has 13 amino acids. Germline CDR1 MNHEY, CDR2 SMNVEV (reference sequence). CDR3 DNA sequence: TGTGCCAGCAGATTCCAGGGATCCTATGGCTACACCTTC. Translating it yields CASRFQGSYGYTF.

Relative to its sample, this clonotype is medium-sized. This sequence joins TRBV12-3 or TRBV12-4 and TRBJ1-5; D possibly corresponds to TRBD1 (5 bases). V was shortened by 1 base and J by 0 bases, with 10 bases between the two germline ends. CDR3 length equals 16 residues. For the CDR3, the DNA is TGTGCCAGCAGTTTAGGCGGGACGGCTAGCAATCAGCCCCAGCATTTT. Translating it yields CASSLGGTASNQPQHF.

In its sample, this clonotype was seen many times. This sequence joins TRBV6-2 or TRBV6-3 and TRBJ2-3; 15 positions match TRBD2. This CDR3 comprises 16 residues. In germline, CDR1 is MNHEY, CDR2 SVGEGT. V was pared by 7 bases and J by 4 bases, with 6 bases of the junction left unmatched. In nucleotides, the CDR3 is TGTGCCAGCATGTCTGGACTAGCGGGAGGGGCAGATACGCAGTATTTT. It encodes CASMSGLAGGADTQYF.

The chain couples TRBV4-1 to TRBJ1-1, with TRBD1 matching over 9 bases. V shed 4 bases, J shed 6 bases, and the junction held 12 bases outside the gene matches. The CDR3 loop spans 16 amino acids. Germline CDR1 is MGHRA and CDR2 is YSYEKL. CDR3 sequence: CASSPSPGQGDPEAFF. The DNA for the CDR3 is TGCGCCAGCAGCCCTTCTCCGGGACAGGGAGACCCTGAAGCTTTCTTT.

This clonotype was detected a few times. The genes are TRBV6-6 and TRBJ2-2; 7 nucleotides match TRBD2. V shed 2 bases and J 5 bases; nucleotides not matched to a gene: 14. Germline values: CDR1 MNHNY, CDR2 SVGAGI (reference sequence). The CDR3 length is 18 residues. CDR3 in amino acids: CASSYMWSGTQWTGELFF. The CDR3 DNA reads TGTGCCAGCAGTTACATGTGGAGCGGGACCCAATGGACCGGGGAGCTGTTTTTT.

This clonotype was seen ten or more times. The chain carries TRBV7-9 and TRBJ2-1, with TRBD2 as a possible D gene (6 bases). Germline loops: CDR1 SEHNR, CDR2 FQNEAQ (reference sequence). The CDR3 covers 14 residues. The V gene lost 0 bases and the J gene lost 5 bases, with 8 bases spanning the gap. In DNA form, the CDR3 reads TGTGCCAGCAGCTTAGCGGAGGGTAACAATGAGCAGTTCTTC. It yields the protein CASSLAEGNNEQFF. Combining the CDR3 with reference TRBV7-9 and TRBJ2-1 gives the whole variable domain DTGVSQNPRHKITKRGQNVTFRCDPISEHNRLYWYRQTLGQGPEFLTYFQNEAQLEKSRLLSDRFSAERPKGSFSTLEIQRTEQGDSAMYLCASSLAEGNNEQFFGPGTRLTVL.

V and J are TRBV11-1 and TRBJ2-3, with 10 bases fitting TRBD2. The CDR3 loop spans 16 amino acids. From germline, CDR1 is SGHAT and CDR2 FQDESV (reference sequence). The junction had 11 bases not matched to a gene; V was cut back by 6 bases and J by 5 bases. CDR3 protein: CASSSRLAGVVDTQYF. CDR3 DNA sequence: TGTGCCAGCAGTTCGCGCCTAGCGGGAGTCGTAGATACGCAGTATTTT.

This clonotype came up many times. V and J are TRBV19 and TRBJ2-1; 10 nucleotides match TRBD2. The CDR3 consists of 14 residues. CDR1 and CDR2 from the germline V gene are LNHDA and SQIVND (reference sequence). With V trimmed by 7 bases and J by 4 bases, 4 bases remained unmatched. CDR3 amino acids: CASIAGGGYNEQFF. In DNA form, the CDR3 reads TGTGCCAGTATAGCGGGAGGAGGTTACAATGAGCAGTTCTTC.

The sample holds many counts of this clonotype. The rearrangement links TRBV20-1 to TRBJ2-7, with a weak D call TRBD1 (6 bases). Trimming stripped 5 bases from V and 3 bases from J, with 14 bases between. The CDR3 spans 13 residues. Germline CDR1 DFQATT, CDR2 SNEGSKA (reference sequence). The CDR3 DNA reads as TGCAGTGCTCCCAGGGACACATTCTACGAGCAGTACTTC. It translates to CSAPRDTFYEQYF.

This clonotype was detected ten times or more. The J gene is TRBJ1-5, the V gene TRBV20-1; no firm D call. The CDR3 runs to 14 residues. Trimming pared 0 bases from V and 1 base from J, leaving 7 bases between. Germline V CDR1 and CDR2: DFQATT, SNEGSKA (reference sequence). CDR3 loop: CSARDGWSNQPQHF. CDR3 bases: TGCAGTGCTAGAGACGGGTGGAGCAATCAGCCCCAGCATTTT.

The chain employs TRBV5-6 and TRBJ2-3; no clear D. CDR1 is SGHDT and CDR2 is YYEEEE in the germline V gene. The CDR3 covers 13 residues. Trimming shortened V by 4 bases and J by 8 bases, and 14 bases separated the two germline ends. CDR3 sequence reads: CASSAVGPTTQYF. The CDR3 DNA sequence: TGTGCCAGCAGCGCCGTCGGGCCGACTACGCAGTATTTT.

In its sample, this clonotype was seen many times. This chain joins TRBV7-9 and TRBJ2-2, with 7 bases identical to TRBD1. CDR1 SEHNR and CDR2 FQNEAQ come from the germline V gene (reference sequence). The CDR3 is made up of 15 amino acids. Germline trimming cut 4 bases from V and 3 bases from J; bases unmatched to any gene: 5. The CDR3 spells CASSSSQGYTGELFF. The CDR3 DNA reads TGTGCCAGCAGCTCTTCACAGGGGTACACCGGGGAGCTGTTTTTT.

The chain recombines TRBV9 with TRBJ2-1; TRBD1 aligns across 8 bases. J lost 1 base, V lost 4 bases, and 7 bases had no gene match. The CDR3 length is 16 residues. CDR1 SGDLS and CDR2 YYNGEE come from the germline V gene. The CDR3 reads CASSRRTGKSYNEQFF. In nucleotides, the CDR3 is TGTGCCAGCAGCCGTAGGACAGGGAAGTCCTACAATGAGCAGTTCTTC.

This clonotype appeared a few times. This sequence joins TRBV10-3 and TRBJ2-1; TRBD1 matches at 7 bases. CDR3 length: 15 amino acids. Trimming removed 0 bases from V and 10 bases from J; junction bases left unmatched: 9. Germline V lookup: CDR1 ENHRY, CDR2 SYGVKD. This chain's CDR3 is CAISESGQSRIEQFF. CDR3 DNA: TGTGCCATCAGTGAGTCGGGACAGTCCAGAATAGAGCAGTTCTTC.

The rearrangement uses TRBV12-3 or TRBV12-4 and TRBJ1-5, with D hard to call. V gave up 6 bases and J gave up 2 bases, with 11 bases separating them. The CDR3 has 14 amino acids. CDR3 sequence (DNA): TGTGCCAGCAGGGTCGGACGAGGCAATCAGCCCCAGCATTTT. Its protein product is CASRVGRGNQPQHF.

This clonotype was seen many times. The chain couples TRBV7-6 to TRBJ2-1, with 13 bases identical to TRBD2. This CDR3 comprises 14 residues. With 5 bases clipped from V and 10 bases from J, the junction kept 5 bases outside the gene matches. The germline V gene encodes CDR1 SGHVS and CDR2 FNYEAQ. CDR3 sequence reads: CASSRTSGSGEQFF. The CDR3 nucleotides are TGTGCCAGCAGCCGGACTAGCGGGAGTGGAGAGCAGTTCTTC.